The TCR beta chain described here comes from a study of T cell clonality in common variable immunodeficiency. The CDR3 is 15 residues long. V lost 3 bases to trimming and J lost 7 bases; unmatched junction nucleotides: 7. Germline values: CDR1 SEHNR, CDR2 FQNEAQ (reference sequence). CVID subjects were around 14 female and 25 to 30 male, aged about 8 to 65. Caucasian heritage predominated among both patients and controls. Here immunoSEQ multiplex PCR was the method, and the copy in TCRdb shows in-frame clones only, minus some. This table holds around 30,000 clones with no singletons; the top ten claim around 30%. This clone was observed a few times. Its antigen is undetermined. The missing CDR3 end, 3 residues past where the read stops, is filled in from the germline J gene. Other nucleotide sequences from this sample produce the same CDR3. Overall study findings and caveats: In common variable immunodeficiency, TCR beta chains reportedly carried fewer deletions and N-nucleotide insertions.

The V call is TRBV7-9, the J call TRBJ2-1; 9 bases line up with TRBD1. The origin of this receptor is a human donor with common variable immunodeficiency. Specimen: peripheral blood mononuclear cells. The CDR3 here is CASSFEQGARNEQFF. The sequenced CDR3 bases are TGTGCCAGCAGCTTCGAACAGGGGGCGAGGAATGAG.